This passage covers 8 T cell receptor beta chains from one sample sequenced in a study of blood T cell repertoires in COVID-19. Assay used: immunoSEQ multiplex PCR; TCRdb lists only in-frame clones, some missing. The data show around 700,000 clones, 90% seen once. Sequenced sample: peripheral blood. The receptors stem from a woman aged 18-29 years with acute or convalescent COVID-19.

The rearrangement uses TRBV9 and TRBJ1-2, with TRBD1 matching 7 bases. This CDR3 is built from 13 residues. CDR1 and CDR2 (germline): SGDLS, YYNGEE. The V segment lost 2 bases and the J segment 4 bases; nucleotides outside the gene matches: 2. The CDR3 here is CASSVQGGYGYTF. CDR3 nucleotide sequence: TGTGCCAGCAGCGTCCAGGGGGGCTATGGCTACACCTTC.

The chain combines TRBV2 with TRBJ1-2; a possible D gene is TRBD1 (6 bases). The V end lost 4 bases, the J end lost 3 bases, and 15 bases lay between the germline ends. CDR3 length: 15 residues. Germline values: CDR1 SNHLY, CDR2 FYNNEI. CDR3 in DNA: TGTGCCAGCAGTGCACTTCGGGACACCCACTATGGCTACACCTTC. The encoded protein is CASSALRDTHYGYTF.

The gene calls are TRBV3-1 (or the pseudogene TRBV3-2) and TRBJ1-1; the D is unclear. The CDR3 is 12 residues long. Germline V gene sequence: CDR1 LGHDT, CDR2 YNNKEL (reference sequence). Trimming left V 4 bases short and J 7 bases short, with 10 bases between. CDR3 amino acids: CASSRREGEAFF. CDR3 nucleotide sequence: TGTGCCAGCAGCCGTAGGGAGGGTGAAGCTTTCTTT.

The V gene is TRBV27, the J gene TRBJ1-5; weak D call: TRBD1 (5 bases). CDR1 MNHEY and CDR2 SMNVEV come from the germline V gene (reference sequence). Trimming stripped 3 bases from V and 5 bases from J, with 11 bases between. The CDR3 has 14 amino acids. The CDR3 nucleotides read TGTGCCAGCAGTTTGGTTGGGGGGGATCAGCCCCAGCATTTT. Encoded protein: CASSLVGGDQPQHF.

This clone appeared a single time. The gene calls are TRBV29-1 and TRBJ2-1; 11 bases map to TRBD2. Germline trimming cut 5 bases from V and 7 bases from J; bases unmatched to any gene: 7. CDR1 and CDR2 from the germline V gene are SQVTM and ANQGSEA. The CDR3 is 14 amino acids. The CDR3: CSVFGTSGLNEQFF. DNA of the CDR3: TGCAGCGTTTTTGGGACTAGCGGTCTTAATGAGCAGTTCTTC.

This chain uses TRBV11-2 with TRBJ1-2; the D gene is possibly TRBD1 (6 bases). There are 15 residues in the CDR3. Looked up from germline, CDR1 is SGHAT and CDR2 is FQNNGV. V was cut by 5 bases and J by 8 bases, with 21 bases left in between. CDR3: CASSPVRDRPVGYTF. The DNA for the CDR3 is TGTGCCAGCAGCCCCGTGAGAGACAGGCCCGTCGGCTACACCTTC.

V is TRBV27 and J is TRBJ1-1; TRBD1 might be the D (5 bases). V was cut by 3 bases and J by 4 bases, with 12 bases left in between. Germline CDR1 is MNHEY and CDR2 is SMNVEV (reference sequence). The CDR3 covers 14 residues. DNA for the CDR3: TGTGCCAGCAGTTTCGGACGGAGGGGCACTGAAGCTTTCTTT. Translating gives CASSFGRRGTEAFF.

This chain connects TRBV7-9 to TRBJ2-2, with 9 bases aligning to TRBD2. The CDR3 spans 15 residues. Germline V lookup: CDR1 SEHNR, CDR2 FQNEAQ (reference sequence). Trimming cost V 8 bases and J 6 bases; bases outside gene matches: 10. The DNA for the CDR3 is TGTGCCAGCCGCACCGGGACTAGCAAAGCCGGGGAGCTGTTTTTT. Translation gives CASRTGTSKAGELFF. Together with reference TRBV7-9 and TRBJ2-2, the CDR3 gives the full variable domain: DTGVSQNPRHKITKRGQNVTFRCDPISEHNRLYWYRQTLGQGPEFLTYFQNEAQLEKSRLLSDRFSAERPKGSFSTLEIQRTEQGDSAMYLCASRTGTSKAGELFFGEGSRLTVL.